This T cell receptor beta chain originates from a study of early T cells in non-severe SARS-CoV-2 infection. At the level of the study: Whole-blood bulk RNA, unsorted, was sequenced, and chains were unpaired.

Germline V CDR1 and CDR2: SNHLY, FYNNEI. CDR3 size: 13 residues. J lost 4 bases, V lost 9 bases, and 5 bases had no gene match. In its sample, this clonotype was seen many times. Individual cDNA molecules were tagged with unique molecular identifiers. Each CDR3 protein gets one entry after TCRdb re-called the 5' RACE reads with MiXCR. The table has roughly 99,000 distinct CDR3 sequences, 11% seen once. This TCR was sampled from an adult who was a healthcare worker with PCR-confirmed SARS-CoV-2 infection or an uninfected control (not recorded which). J is TRBJ2-2 and V is TRBV2; 7 bases match TRBD1. Material for sequencing was whole blood. DNA for the CDR3: TGTGCCAGTTCCGGGACAGTCACCGGGGAGCTGTTTTTT. Encoded protein: CASSGTVTGELFF. Based on the CDR3 plus reference TRBV2 and TRBJ2-2, the full variable domain is EPEVTQTPSHQVTQMGQEVILRCVPISNHLYFYWYRQILGQKVEFLVSFYNNEISEKSEIFDDQFSVERPDGSNFTLKIRSTKLEDSAMYFCASSGTVTGELFFGEGSRLTVL.